The rows below give T cell receptor beta chains drawn from one sample of a study of human T cells and chemical hapten exposure. TCRdb re-derived calls from the RACE reads in MiXCR, one entry per CDR3 protein. The sample contains 84,000 or so distinct CDR3 sequences, roughly 10% of which appear only once. Specimen: whole blood, collected in connection with sensitization to the hapten diphenylcyclopropenone (DPC). The source of these receptors is a woman in her 30s with alopecia areata. Some clones in this sample may be carry-over from other donors' samples. The CDR3 runs from the conserved cysteine through the conserved F or W. D genes are given only for firm matches. Some rows have no size entry. The others give once, few or many, or a class for an expanded clone.

CASSQGSMGGGQETQYF,TGCGCCAGCAGCCAAGGGAGTATGGGGGGAGGGCAAGAGACCCAGTACTTC,many,TRBD2,TRBJ2-5,TRBV4-3
CASSPWDYTEAFF,TGTGCCAGCAGTCCCTGGGACTACACTGAAGCTTTCTTT,many,.,TRBJ1-1,TRBV12-3/TRBV12-4
CASSEQGRGQPQHF,TGTGCCAGCAGCGAACAGGGGCGAGGTCAGCCCCAGCATTTT,.,TRBD1,TRBJ1-5,TRBV9
CSAITGTGRTKTQYF,TGCAGTGCTATTACCGGGACAGGGCGAACAAAGACCCAGTACTTC,few,TRBD1,TRBJ2-5,TRBV20-1
CASSFYDRGYADTQYF,TGTGCCAGCAGCTTTTATGACAGGGGATACGCAGATACGCAGTATTTT,many,TRBD1,TRBJ2-3,TRBV5-6
CASSYPQGGAVETQYF,TGTGCCAGCAGTTATCCCCAGGGAGGGGCGGTAGAGACCCAGTACTTC,.,TRBD2,TRBJ2-5,TRBV6-6
CASSPARGWSYNEQFF,TGTGCCAGCAGTCCTGCCAGAGGGTGGTCCTACAATGAGCAGTTCTTC,many,.,TRBJ2-1,TRBV12-3/TRBV12-4
CAWRQGTTDTQYF,TGTGCCTGGAGACAGGGGACCACAGATACGCAGTATTTT,.,TRBD1,TRBJ2-3,TRBV30
CASSAEREQNEQFF,TGTGCCAGCAGCGCGGAGCGGGAGCAAAATGAGCAGTTCTTC,many,TRBD2,TRBJ2-1,TRBV9
CASSLGLRENTEAFF,TGTGCCAGCAGCTTAGGTCTCAGGGAGAACACTGAAGCTTTCTTT,.,.,TRBJ1-1,TRBV7-9
CASSVTSGRKALNEQFF,TGTGCCAGCAGTGTGACTAGCGGAAGGAAGGCCCTCAATGAGCAGTTCTTC,many,TRBD2,TRBJ2-1,TRBV25-1
CSVDPTGVAFF,TGCAGCGTTGATCCGACGGGCGTCGCTTTCTTT,.,.,TRBJ1-1,TRBV29-1
CASSWGTASSYNEQFF,TGTGCCAGCAGTTGGGGGACAGCCAGCTCCTACAATGAGCAGTTCTTC,few,TRBD1,TRBJ2-1,TRBV28
CASSLSLGREFYEQYF,TGTGCCAGCAGCTTAAGCCTAGGCAGGGAATTTTACGAGCAGTACTTC,few,.,TRBJ2-7,TRBV12-3/TRBV12-4
CASSLRGLAFF,TGTGCCAGCAGTTTAAGGGGTCTAGCTTTCTTT,many,.,TRBJ1-1,TRBV28
CSVRGWQSRLAGNEQFF,TGCAGCGTGCGGGGCTGGCAAAGCCGGCTTGCCGGCAATGAGCAGTTCTTC,many,.,TRBJ2-1,TRBV29-1
CASSYAGTGNTIYF,TGTGCCAGCAGTTACGCGGGGACTGGAAACACCATATATTTT,many,.,TRBJ1-3,TRBV6-2/TRBV6-3
CASSFWASTDTQYF,TGTGCCAGCAGTTTTTGGGCTAGCACAGATACGCAGTATTTT,many,.,TRBJ2-3,TRBV27
CASSSNVGSGDQYF,TGCGCCAGCAGCTCCAACGTAGGCTCCGGGGACCAGTACTTC,many,.,TRBJ2-5,TRBV5-1
CASSGGLEAFTDTQYF,TGTGCCAGCAGCGGCGGTCTAGAGGCCTTCACAGATACGCAGTATTTT,many,.,TRBJ2-3,TRBV2
CASSQGGRGEAFF,TGTGCCAGCAGCCAGGGAGGGCGGGGTGAAGCTTTCTTT,.,.,TRBJ1-1,TRBV28
CASSWDRVDGYTF,TGTGCCAGCAGTTGGGACAGGGTTGATGGCTACACCTTC,many,TRBD1,TRBJ1-2,TRBV12-3/TRBV12-4
CATMRRCNQPQHF,TGTGCCACGATGCGAAGGTGCAATCAGCCCCAGCATTTT,once,.,TRBJ1-5,TRBV7-3
CASSGTERQAFF,TGTGCCAGCAGCGGGACAGAGAGACAAGCTTTCTTT,many,TRBD1,TRBJ1-1,TRBV7-9
CASSLIVEDTQYF,TGTGCCAGCAGCTTAATCGTGGAAGATACGCAGTATTTT,many,.,TRBJ2-3,TRBV7-6
CASSLMRAGADTQYF,TGCGCCAGCAGCTTGATGCGAGCGGGGGCAGATACGCAGTATTTT,.,TRBD2,TRBJ2-3,TRBV5-1
CAISATGSSYEQYF,TGTGCCATCAGTGCGACAGGGAGCTCCTACGAGCAGTACTTC,many,TRBD1,TRBJ2-7,TRBV10-3
CASSQDFLGNTEAFF,TGTGCCAGCAGCCAAGATTTCCTGGGGAACACTGAAGCTTTCTTT,.,.,TRBJ1-1,TRBV4-2